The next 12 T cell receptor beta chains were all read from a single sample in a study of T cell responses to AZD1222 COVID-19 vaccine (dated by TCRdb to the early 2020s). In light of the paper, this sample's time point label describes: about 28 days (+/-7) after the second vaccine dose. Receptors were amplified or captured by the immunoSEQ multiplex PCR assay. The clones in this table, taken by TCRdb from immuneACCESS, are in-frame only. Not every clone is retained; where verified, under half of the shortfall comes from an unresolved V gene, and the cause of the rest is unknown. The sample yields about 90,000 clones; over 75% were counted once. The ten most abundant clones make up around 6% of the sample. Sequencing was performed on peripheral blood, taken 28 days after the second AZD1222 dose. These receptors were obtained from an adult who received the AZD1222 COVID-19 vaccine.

The CDR3 spells CASSFGGQGLGKLFF. In DNA, the CDR3 is TGTGCCAGCAGTTTCGGGGGACAGGGCCTGGGGAAACTGTTTTTT. The chain combines TRBV28 with TRBJ1-4; 9 positions agree with TRBD1. This CDR3 spans 15 amino acids. V shed 3 bases, J shed 11 bases, and the junction held 10 bases outside the gene matches. CDR1 is MDHEN, CDR2 SYDVKM, per germline.

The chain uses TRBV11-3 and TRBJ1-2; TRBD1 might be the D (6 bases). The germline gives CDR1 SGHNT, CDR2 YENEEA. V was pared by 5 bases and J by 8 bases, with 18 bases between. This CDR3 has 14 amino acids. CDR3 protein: CASSRRTEGFGYTF. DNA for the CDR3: TGTGCCAGCAGCCGACGGACAGAGGGCTTCGGCTACACCTTC.

CDR3: CASSPPGSGFGYTF. CDR3 nucleotides: TGTGCCAGCAGCCCCCCGGGGTCAGGGTTTGGCTACACCTTC. V gene TRBV6-2 or TRBV6-3 combines with J gene TRBJ1-2, with D maybe TRBD1 (5 bases). This CDR3 comprises 14 residues. The ends were cut back, 6 bases at V and 7 bases at J, with 18 bases in the middle. Germline lookup yields CDR1 MNHEY and CDR2 SVGEGT.

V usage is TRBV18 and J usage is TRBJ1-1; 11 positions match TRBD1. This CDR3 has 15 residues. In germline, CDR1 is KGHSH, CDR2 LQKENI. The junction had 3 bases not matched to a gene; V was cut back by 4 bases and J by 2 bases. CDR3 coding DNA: TGTGCCAGCTCACTCGGGACAGGGGGAAACACTGAAGCTTTCTTT. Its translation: CASSLGTGGNTEAFF.

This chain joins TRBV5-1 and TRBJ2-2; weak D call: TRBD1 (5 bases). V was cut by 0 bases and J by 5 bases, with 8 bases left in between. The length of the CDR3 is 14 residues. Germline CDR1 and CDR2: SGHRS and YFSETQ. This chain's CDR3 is CASSLGQGTGELFF. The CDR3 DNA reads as TGCGCCAGCAGCTTGGGGCAGGGTACCGGGGAGCTGTTTTTT.

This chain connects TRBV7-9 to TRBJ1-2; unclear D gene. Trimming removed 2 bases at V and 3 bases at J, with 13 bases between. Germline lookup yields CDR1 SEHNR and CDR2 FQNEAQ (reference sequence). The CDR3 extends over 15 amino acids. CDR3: CASSLLLEQHYGYTF. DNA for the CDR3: TGTGCCAGCAGCTTACTTCTGGAACAGCACTATGGCTACACCTTC.

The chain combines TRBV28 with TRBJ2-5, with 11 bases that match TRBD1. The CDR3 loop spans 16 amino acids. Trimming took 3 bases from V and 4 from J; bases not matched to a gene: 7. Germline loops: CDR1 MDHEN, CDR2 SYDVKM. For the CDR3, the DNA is TGTGCCAGCAGTTTTGGGGGACAGGGGGTGGGAGAGACCCAGTACTTC. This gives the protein CASSFGGQGVGETQYF.

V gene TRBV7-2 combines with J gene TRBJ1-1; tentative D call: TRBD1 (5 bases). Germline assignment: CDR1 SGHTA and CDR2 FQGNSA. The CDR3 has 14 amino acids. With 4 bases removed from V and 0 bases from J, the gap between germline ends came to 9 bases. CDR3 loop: CASSWGRVNTEAFF. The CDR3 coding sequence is TGTGCCAGCAGCTGGGGACGGGTGAACACTGAAGCTTTCTTT.

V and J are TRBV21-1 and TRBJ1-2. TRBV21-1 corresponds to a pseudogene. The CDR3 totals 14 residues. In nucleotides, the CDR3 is TGTGCCAGCAGCAAACATCGGTCGGTCCGAGGCTACACCTTC. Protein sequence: CASSKHRSVRGYTF.

Written as DNA, the CDR3 is TGTGCCAGCAGTTTAGAGGGACTAGCTATAAGAACGCAGTATTTT. Residues: CASSLEGLAIRTQYF. The V call is TRBV28, the J call TRBJ2-3; 9 bases fit TRBD2. Germline CDR1 MDHEN, CDR2 SYDVKM. J gave up 9 bases and V 2 bases, and 9 bases lay outside the gene matches. The CDR3 has 15 amino acids.

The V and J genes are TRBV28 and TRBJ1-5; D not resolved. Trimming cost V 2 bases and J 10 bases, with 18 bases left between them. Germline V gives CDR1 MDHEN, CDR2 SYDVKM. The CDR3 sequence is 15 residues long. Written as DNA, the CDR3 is TGTGCCAGCAGTTTAAAGATGCTCCAAGATCGCCCCCAGCATTTT. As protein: CASSLKMLQDRPQHF.

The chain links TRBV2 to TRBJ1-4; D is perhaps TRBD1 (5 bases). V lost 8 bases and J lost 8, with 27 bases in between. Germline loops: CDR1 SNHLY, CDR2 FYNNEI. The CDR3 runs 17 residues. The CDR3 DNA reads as TGTGCCAGCGCTAAGAGGGGCTTTGCCACTCTGGAGGAAAAACTGTTTTTT. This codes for CASAKRGFATLEEKLFF. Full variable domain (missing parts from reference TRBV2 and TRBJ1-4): EPEVTQTPSHQVTQMGQEVILRCVPISNHLYFYWYRQILGQKVEFLVSFYNNEISEKSEIFDDQFSVERPDGSNFTLKIRSTKLEDSAMYFCASAKRGFATLEEKLFFGSGTQLSVL.